One and the same sample provided the 27 T cell receptor beta chains below, sequenced in a study of metastatic and nonmetastatic thyroid tumors. Nobody among the patients had been given any treatment before thyroid surgery. TCRdb reprocessed the PCR reads using MiXCR. The sample includes about 62,000 clones, approximately 4% seen only once; the top ten take under 25%. The sequenced sample was blood. The receptors come from a female donor with papillary thyroid cancer or a benign thyroid nodule (not recorded which). Some clones in this sample may be carry-over from other donors' samples.

Note on this clone: The junction does not match germline at one end; this may be a read error. The rearrangement joins TRBV7-9 to TRBJ2-3, with 7 positions matching TRBD2. The CDR3 is 18 residues long. Looked up from germline, CDR1 is SEHNR and CDR2 is FQNEAQ (reference sequence). CDR3 loop: CASSPPVMGGRKHRYAVF. The CDR3 coding sequence is TGTGCCAGCAGCCCTCCAGTCATGGGGGGGAGGAAGCACAGATACGCAGTATTT.

This clone was observed many times. Other DNA sequences in the sample encode the same CDR3. The chain joins TRBV7-2 to TRBJ2-3, with a weak D call TRBD2 (6 bases). The CDR3 extends over 15 amino acids. Germline V CDR1 and CDR2: SGHTA, FQGNSA. Trimming took 0 bases from V and 2 from J, leaving 9 bases between them. In nucleotides, the CDR3 is TGTGCCAGCAGCTTAGCGAGCGGGCTCACAGATACGCAGTATTTT. It translates to CASSLASGLTDTQYF. Full variable domain (missing parts from reference TRBV7-2 and TRBJ2-3): GAGVSQSPSNKVTEKGKDVELRCDPISGHTALYWYRQSLGQGLEFLIYFQGNSAPDKSGLPSDRFSAERTGGSVSTLTIQRTQQEDSAVYLCASSLASGLTDTQYFGPGTRLTVL.

Regarding this clone: A much larger clone is a single base away; this may be a read error. The chain carries TRBV18 and TRBJ1-5, with D uncertain. This CDR3 spans 14 amino acids. The V end was cut by 1 base, the J end by 3 bases, with 7 bases between. Germline V gene sequence: CDR1 KGHSH, CDR2 LQKENI. The CDR3 here is CASSPHRVNQPQHF. DNA of the CDR3: TGTGCCAGCTCACCACATCGGGTCAATCAGCCCCAGCATTTT.

This clone was counted ten times or more. This chain links TRBV6-1 with TRBJ1-1, with D hard to call. The CDR3 runs 12 residues. Per the germline V gene, CDR1 is MNHNS and CDR2 is SASEGT. Trimming left V 2 bases short and J 8 bases short, with 9 bases between. This CDR3 reads CASSESWIEAFF. The CDR3 nucleotides read TGTGCCAGCAGTGAATCCTGGATAGAAGCTTTCTTT.

This clone has more than one count but fewer than ten. A much more abundant neighbour one base away suggests this may be a read error. The sample carries other DNA sequences with the same CDR3. The rearrangement joins TRBV7-7 to TRBJ2-3; possible D gene TRBD2, 5 bases. CDR1 is SSHAT, CDR2 FNYEAQ, per germline (reference sequence). This CDR3 is built from 15 residues. CDR3 DNA: TGTGCTAGCAGCCCGGTGGGAGAGGGAACAGATACGCAGTATTTT. This gives the protein CASSPVGEGTDTQYF.

This clone was seen ten or more times. The chain carries TRBV5-1 and TRBJ2-4; TRBD1 is a possible D gene (6 bases). This CDR3 region has 15 residues. V lost 6 bases and J 0 bases, leaving 13 bases between the germline ends. Germline assignment: CDR1 SGHRS and CDR2 YFSETQ. The DNA of the CDR3 is TGCGCCAGCACCAAGGACAGCTTAGCCAAAAACATTCAGTACTTC. This gives the protein CASTKDSLAKNIQYF.

This clone was observed many times. The chain links TRBV12-3 or TRBV12-4 to TRBJ2-7, with 8 bases that match TRBD2. CDR3 length: 15 amino acids. The V and J ends lost 2 bases and 5 bases, in that order; junction bases with no gene match: 8. The CDR3 sequence is CASSLTPGLGNEQYF. DNA of the CDR3: TGTGCCAGCAGTTTAACTCCGGGACTAGGAAACGAGCAGTACTTC.

This clone was found many times. V and J are TRBV28 and TRBJ1-2; D call uncertain. CDR3 length: 16 residues. V was pared by 5 bases and J by 7 bases, with 23 bases between. Germline CDR1 reads MDHEN; CDR2 reads SYDVKM. DNA for the CDR3: TGTGCCAGCAGTCTCTACTTGACAACAGTTTTTGGTGGCTACACCTTC. Its translation is CASSLYLTTVFGGYTF.

This clone was seen ten or more times. At one boundary the junction diverges from the germline segment, which might be a read error. This same CDR3 is encoded by further DNA sequences in the sample. V gene TRBV5-1 combines with J gene TRBJ1-2; no definite D call. Per the germline V gene, CDR1 is SGHRS and CDR2 is YFSETQ. The CDR3 has 14 residues. The CDR3 loop is CASSLATINHGYTF. CDR3 sequence (DNA): TGCGCCAGCAGCTTGGCCACGATTAACCATGGCTACACCTTC.

The table lists this clone with many counts. V usage is TRBV7-8 and J usage is TRBJ2-7; 9 nucleotides line up with TRBD1. The length of the CDR3 is 17 residues. In germline, CDR1 is SGHVS, CDR2 FQNEAQ. With V trimmed by 5 bases and J by 4 bases, 15 bases remained unmatched. The CDR3 DNA sequence: TGTGCCAGCAGCCGACGGTCGGACAGGGGCGTAGGATACGAGCAGTACTTC. Amino acids: CASSRRSDRGVGYEQYF.

This clone was counted ten times or more. The chain has TRBV10-3 and TRBJ1-1; D uncertain. Trimming pared 6 bases from V and 0 bases from J, leaving 14 bases between. The CDR3 covers 15 residues. Per the germline V gene, CDR1 is ENHRY and CDR2 is SYGVKD. CDR3 DNA: TGTGCCATCAGACCTAGTACACGACTGAACACTGAAGCTTTCTTT. Translation gives CAIRPSTRLNTEAFF.

This clone was seen many times. The chain joins TRBV19 to TRBJ2-1; 10 bases fit TRBD1. Germline CDR1 LNHDA, CDR2 SQIVND (reference sequence). With V trimmed by 4 bases and J by 2 bases, 5 bases remained unmatched. The CDR3 sequence is 16 residues long. The CDR3 nucleotides read TGTGCCAGTAGTAATCCCGGACAGGGGGCCTACAATGAGCAGTTCTTC. Protein sequence: CASSNPGQGAYNEQFF.

V gene TRBV28 combines with J gene TRBJ2-7; 9 bases map to TRBD2. V gave up 7 bases and J gave up 5 bases; unmatched junction bases: 15. The CDR3 runs to 16 residues. The V gene's germline CDR1 is MDHEN and CDR2 SYDVKM. CDR3 amino acids: CASNLAGINPYNEQYF. The CDR3, as DNA: TGTGCCAGCAATCTAGCGGGAATTAACCCATACAACGAGCAGTACTTC.

This clone was counted at least ten times. This chain joins TRBV6-1 and TRBJ2-4, with a tentative D call TRBD2 (6 bases). Germline V lookup: CDR1 MNHNS, CDR2 SASEGT. This CDR3 is 19 amino acids long. The V and J ends lost 4 bases and 4 bases respectively, with 26 bases between them. CDR3 DNA sequence: TGTGCCAGCAGTGTCGAGGGGACTGCCGGCTCCCTGTATAAAAACATTCAGTACTTC. Protein: CASSVEGTAGSLYKNIQYF.

This clone was detected ten times or more. V and J are TRBV4-1 and TRBJ1-4, with D possibly matching TRBD1 (6 bases). There are 18 residues in the CDR3. With 3 bases removed from V and 7 bases from J, the gap between germline ends came to 24 bases. The germline V gene has CDR1 MGHRA and CDR2 YSYEKL. DNA of the CDR3: TGCGCCAGCAGCCAGACGGGGGCGCAAAGGGGGTGGGTTGAAAAACTGTTTTTT. This translates into CASSQTGAQRGWVEKLFF.

The sample holds many counts of this clone. V and J are TRBV19 and TRBJ2-1; D possibly corresponds to TRBD2 (6 bases). The germline V gene has CDR1 LNHDA and CDR2 SQIVND (reference sequence). V was trimmed by 7 bases and J by 0 bases, leaving 10 bases between them. This CDR3 comprises 14 residues. The DNA of the CDR3 is TGTGCCAGTATGGGGGGAGTCTCCTACAATGAGCAGTTCTTC. Translating it yields CASMGGVSYNEQFF.

This clone occurred many times. DNA of the CDR3: TGTGCCAGCCAGCGCGGTACCCAGCCTAACGAGCAGTACTTC. It translates to CASQRGTQPNEQYF. The V call is TRBV5-4, the J call TRBJ2-7; no clear D. Germline V CDR1 and CDR2: SGHNT, YYREEE (reference sequence). V gave up 7 bases and J gave up 5 bases, with 19 bases separating them. This CDR3 is 14 amino acids long.

There are a few counts of this clone. This chain uses TRBV20-1 with TRBJ2-3; no firm D call. Germline CDR1 reads DFQATT; CDR2 reads SNEGSKA (reference sequence). The CDR3 sequence is 14 residues long. Trimming removed 6 bases from V and 0 bases from J, with 13 bases in between. As DNA, the CDR3 is TGCAGTGCGATCCCCGGACCAAGCACAGATACGCAGTATTTT. This encodes CSAIPGPSTDTQYF.

The rearrangement uses TRBV12-3 or TRBV12-4 and TRBJ2-7; possibly TRBD1 or TRBD2 for D (6 bases each). Trimming cost V 4 bases and J 4 bases, with 14 bases left between them. The CDR3 covers 14 residues. CDR3 region: CASSSEGGSYEQYF. The CDR3 coding sequence is TGTGCCAGCAGTTCGGAGGGGGGCTCATACGAGCAGTACTTC.

Only one count was recorded for this clone. Here the CDR3 omits its conserved ending phenylalanine or tryptophan, so a read error is the likely source. V usage is TRBV20-1 and J usage is TRBJ1-2; D gene ambiguous. Germline assignment: CDR1 DFQATT and CDR2 SNEGSKA (reference sequence). The V end was cut by 4 bases, the J end by 2 bases, with 14 bases between. The length of the CDR3 is 14 residues. The CDR3 protein is CSAKQLTLNYGYTL. For the CDR3, the DNA is TGCAGTGCTAAACAGTTGACGCTAAACTATGGCTACACCCTC.

This clone was seen repeatedly, ten times or more. The J gene is TRBJ2-5, the V gene TRBV4-2; the match to TRBD2 covers 7 bases. Germline CDR1 and CDR2: LGHNA and YNFKEQ. Trimming at V came to 0 bases and at J to 5 bases, leaving 9 bases not matched to a gene. The CDR3 consists of 16 residues. CDR3 residues: CASSQDGTSVGETQYF. For the CDR3, the DNA is TGTGCCAGCAGCCAAGATGGAACTAGCGTCGGGGAGACCCAGTACTTC.

There are many counts of this clone. The chain joins TRBV4-1 to TRBJ2-2; D is unresolved. The germline V gene has CDR1 MGHRA and CDR2 YSYEKL. The CDR3 consists of 13 residues. Trimming cost V 0 bases and J 7 bases, with 6 bases left between them. In DNA, the CDR3 is TGCGCCAGCAGCCAAGATTTCGTCGGGGAGCTGTTTTTT. Translated: CASSQDFVGELFF.

This clone was detected ten times or more. This chain uses TRBV7-6 with TRBJ2-2; D ambiguous. Trimming took 1 base from V and 7 from J, leaving 4 bases between them. The CDR3 is 12 amino acids. Germline-derived CDR1 and CDR2 are SGHVS and FNYEAQ. The CDR3 DNA reads TGTGCCAGCAGCTTAGATCTCGGGGAGCTGTTTTTT. It translates to CASSLDLGELFF.

Regarding this clone: One junction end does not reproduce the germline sequence, and a read error may be involved. The CDR3 region has the DNA TGTGCCAGCAGTTCCCGGTGCCAGGGCAATCAGCCCCATCATTTT. Translated, it gives CASSSRCQGNQPHHF. The chain recombines TRBV12-3 or TRBV12-4 with TRBJ1-5; D possibly corresponds to TRBD1 (5 bases). The CDR3 has 15 residues.

In this sample, this clone turned up many times. The V and J genes are TRBV11-2 and TRBJ2-1, with TRBD2 matching 8 bases. This CDR3 region has 16 residues. Per the germline V gene, CDR1 is SGHAT and CDR2 is FQNNGV. The junction had 10 bases not matched to a gene; V was cut back by 5 bases and J by 4 bases. CDR3 protein: CASSLTPGGGYNEQFF. The CDR3, as DNA: TGTGCCAGCAGCCTCACTCCGGGAGGGGGATACAATGAGCAGTTCTTC.

This clone came up many times. This chain connects TRBV20-1 to TRBJ1-6; 8 bases are shared with TRBD1. With V trimmed by 7 bases and J by 5 bases, 4 bases remained unmatched. The CDR3 has 13 residues. The germline gives CDR1 DFQATT, CDR2 SNEGSKA (reference sequence). The CDR3 protein is CSVAQGDNSPLHF. CDR3 DNA: TGCAGTGTCGCACAGGGGGATAATTCACCCCTCCACTTT.

This clone was detected only a few times. V gene TRBV2 combines with J gene TRBJ1-6, with D possibly matching TRBD1 (5 bases). Trimming stripped 8 bases from V and 9 bases from J, with 14 bases between. Germline V gives CDR1 SNHLY, CDR2 FYNNEI. The CDR3 totals 13 residues. In DNA, the CDR3 is TGTGCCAGCTCGGGTGGGGGGTTTTCACCCCTCCACTTT. Protein product: CASSGGGFSPLHF.